Reported below is one T cell receptor (beta chain). Germline V gene sequence: CDR1 MNHEY, CDR2 SVGAGI. V dropped 2 bases and J dropped 2; count of bases not matched to a gene: 6. The length of the CDR3 is 15 residues. TCRdb reprocessed the 5' RACE reads with MiXCR, giving one entry per CDR3 protein. The sample lists about 890,000 distinct CDR3 sequences, 9% to 15% seen once, with 1.5% to 2% in the top ten. The data belong to a study of identical twins. The same specimen was also included in a second study, on yellow fever vaccine responses in identical twins.

Sequenced sample: PBMCs. The chain is built from TRBV6-5 and TRBJ2-7; 7 nucleotides agree with TRBD2. The sequence came from a young woman in good health. Here the CDR3 DNA reads TGTGCCAGCAGTTACGGGCAACGGGGGGCCTACGAGCAGTACGTC. Its protein product is CASSYGQRGAYEQYV.